These 14 T cell receptor beta chains were all obtained from the same sample, sequenced in a study of cytomegalovirus exposure and HLA in healthy donors. A multiplex PCR was run with 60 Vbeta primers and 13 Jbeta primers. Clones were sequenced by immunoSEQ multiplex PCR, and TCRdb holds only the in-frame ones, with some missing. The table has 140,000 or so clones, around 72% seen once. Source material: PBMCs. The source is a man aged 40-50 years in good health and CMV-seronegative.

The genes are TRBV4-3 and TRBJ2-7, with 10 bases fitting TRBD1. The V gene end was trimmed by 3 bases and the J gene end by 3 bases; junction bases not matched to a gene: 2. There are 14 residues in the CDR3. Germline V gene data show CDR1 as LGHNA and CDR2 as YSLEER. The CDR3 reads CASSQRTGGYEQYF. The CDR3 region has the DNA TGCGCCAGCAGCCAGCGGACAGGGGGCTACGAGCAGTACTTC.

V usage is TRBV27 and J usage is TRBJ2-5; TRBD1 matches at 10 bases. Per germline, CDR1 MNHEY and CDR2 SMNVEV (reference sequence). The CDR3 totals 16 residues. With 5 bases clipped from V and 0 bases from J, the junction kept 6 bases outside the gene matches. DNA of the CDR3: TGTGCCAGCAGTGTCGTCGGACAGGGGGACCAAGAGACCCAGTACTTC. Its protein is CASSVVGQGDQETQYF.

The CDR3 nucleotides are TGCGCCAGCAGCTTGTCCGGGAGAGGCGAGCAGTACTTC. As protein: CASSLSGRGEQYF. V usage is TRBV5-1 and J usage is TRBJ2-7; TRBD2 is a possible D gene (6 bases). CDR1 is SGHRS, CDR2 YFSETQ, per germline. Trimming removed 1 base from V and 6 bases from J, with 11 bases in between. The CDR3 covers 13 residues. Combining the CDR3 with reference TRBV5-1 and TRBJ2-7 gives the whole variable domain KAGVTQTPRYLIKTRGQQVTLSCSPISGHRSVSWYQQTPGQGLQFLFEYFSETQRNKGNFPGRFSGRQFSNSRSEMNVSTLELGDSALYLCASSLSGRGEQYFGPGTRLTVT.

The chain joins TRBV6-6 to TRBJ2-7; 8 nucleotides match TRBD2. V lost 7 bases to trimming and J lost 6 bases; unmatched junction nucleotides: 8. Germline values: CDR1 MNHNY, CDR2 SVGAGI (reference sequence). CDR3 length: 13 residues. DNA for the CDR3: TGTGCCAGCACCCCTTCAGGACTAGCCGAGCAGTACTTC. Translating it yields CASTPSGLAEQYF.

This clone was seen only once. At one boundary the junction diverges from the germline segment, which might be a read error. The same CDR3 also results from other DNA sequences found in this sample. The chain joins TRBV6-5 to TRBJ1-2, with D possibly TRBD1 on 6 matching bases. CDR3 length equals 13 residues. Germline V gene sequence: CDR1 MNHEY, CDR2 SVGAGI. CDR3: CASSWGQNYGYTF. CDR3 DNA sequence: TGTGCTAGCAGCTGGGGACAAAACTATGGCTACACCTTC.

This clone was recorded a few times. The chain has TRBV2 and TRBJ2-5; the D gene is possibly TRBD2 (6 bases). This CDR3 has 14 residues. Between the trimmed V and J ends, which lost 4 bases and 4 bases, there was a span of 13 bases. The germline gives CDR1 SNHLY, CDR2 FYNNEI. CDR3 in DNA: TGTGCCAGCAGTGGAGGGACTCCTAGAGAGACCCAGTACTTC. This gives the protein CASSGGTPRETQYF.

The chain links TRBV4-2 to TRBJ2-7; D ambiguous. CDR1 is LGHNA and CDR2 is YNFKEQ in the germline V gene. V was trimmed by 1 base and J by 3 bases, leaving 16 bases between them. The length of the CDR3 is 16 residues. The DNA for the CDR3 is TGTGCCAGCAGCCAAGTAGTCCCAGGAACGATCTACGAGCAGTACTTC. Translation gives CASSQVVPGTIYEQYF.

The chain is built from TRBV6-1 and TRBJ1-2, with unresolved D. V gave up 1 base and J gave up 7 bases, with 7 bases separating them. The CDR3 runs to 12 residues. From germline, CDR1 is MNHNS and CDR2 SASEGT. The CDR3 DNA sequence: TGTGCCAGCAGTGAAGATGGCTTTGGCTACACCTTC. This translates into CASSEDGFGYTF.

This clone was counted between two and nine times. This rearrangement joins TRBV28 to TRBJ2-7, with 8 bases fitting TRBD1. CDR1 MDHEN and CDR2 SYDVKM come from the germline V gene. J lost 3 bases, V lost 7 bases, and 8 bases had no gene match. This CDR3 spans 14 amino acids. CDR3 region: CASIGTGPHYEQYF. CDR3 coding DNA: TGTGCCAGCATCGGGACAGGCCCTCACTACGAGCAGTACTTC. Filled out from reference TRBV28 and TRBJ2-7, the complete variable domain reads DVKVTQSSRYLVKRTGEKVFLECVQDMDHENMFWYRQDPGLGLRLIYFSYDVKMKEKGDIPEGYSVSREKKERFSLILESASTNQTSMYLCASIGTGPHYEQYFGPGTRLTVT.

This chain connects TRBV4-1 to TRBJ2-6; D remains unclear. Germline-derived CDR1 and CDR2 are MGHRA and YSYEKL. V shed 0 bases and J shed 0 bases, with 12 bases lying between them. The length of the CDR3 is 18 residues. CDR3 in amino acids: CASSQDSRRSSGANVLTF. The DNA of the CDR3 is TGCGCCAGCAGCCAAGACTCGAGGCGGAGCTCTGGGGCCAACGTCCTGACTTTC.

The CDR3 is CASSRQDLNTGELFF. The CDR3 coding sequence is TGTGCCAGCAGCAGACAGGATCTCAACACCGGGGAGCTGTTTTTT. This chain connects TRBV6-5 to TRBJ2-2, with D perhaps matching TRBD1 (6 bases). Between the trimmed V and J ends, which lost 6 bases and 2 bases, there was a span of 13 bases. The CDR3 runs to 15 residues. In germline, CDR1 is MNHEY, CDR2 SVGAGI.

This chain links TRBV30 with TRBJ2-7; the match to TRBD1 covers 7 bases. The CDR3 loop spans 13 amino acids. In germline, CDR1 is GTSNPN, CDR2 SVGIG (reference sequence). The ends lost 5 bases at V and 3 bases at J; junction bases unmatched: 7. Here the CDR3 reads CAWAPDRVYEQYF. The CDR3 region has the DNA TGTGCCTGGGCCCCCGACAGGGTCTACGAGCAGTACTTC.

DNA of the CDR3: TGCGCCAGCAGCGACAGCTCTGGAAACACCATATATTTT. The encoded protein is CASSDSSGNTIYF. V and J are TRBV5-1 and TRBJ1-3; D might be TRBD1 (5 bases). V lost 4 bases, J lost 0 bases, and 5 bases lay in between. Germline assignment: CDR1 SGHRS and CDR2 YFSETQ. This CDR3 spans 13 amino acids.

V is TRBV5-1 and J is TRBJ1-6, with no clear D. The V and J ends lost 0 bases and 7 bases respectively, with 5 bases between them. The CDR3 totals 13 residues. Germline lookup yields CDR1 SGHRS and CDR2 YFSETQ. CDR3 sequence: CASSLGRNSPLHF. The CDR3 nucleotides are TGCGCCAGCAGCTTGGGGAGGAATTCACCCCTCCACTTT.